The 11 T cell receptor beta chains given below trace back to one sample, sequenced in a study of patients and donors after allogeneic stem cell transplantation. TCRdb used MiXCR to reprocess the RT-PCR reads, holding one entry per CDR3 protein. The table lists some 880,000 distinct CDR3 sequences, about a sixth of them singletons, with around 6% in the top ten. Sequencing was performed on blood, either unsorted or a sorted T cell fraction (not recorded which). The receptors were gathered from a human donor who was either an allogeneic HSCT recipient or a stem cell or donor lymphocyte infusion donor (not recorded which). It is not recorded whose cells these are; they may come from a transplant donor.

V gene TRBV9 combines with J gene TRBJ2-5, with 11 bases that match TRBD2. CDR1 is SGDLS and CDR2 is YYNGEE in the germline V gene. The CDR3 has 19 residues. The J segment lost 0 bases and the V segment lost 3 bases, leaving 13 bases of the junction unmatched. CDR3 amino acids: CASSAGGLAGGIYQETQYF. CDR3 nucleotides: TGTGCCAGCAGCGCGGGAGGGCTAGCGGGAGGCATATACCAAGAGACCCAGTACTTC.

The V gene is TRBV9, the J gene TRBJ2-5; 7 bases match TRBD1. Germline CDR1 is SGDLS and CDR2 is YYNGEE. The CDR3 length is 15 residues. Unmatched junction bases numbered 3, after V lost 0 bases and J lost 1 base. CDR3 region: CASSVGQGPQETQYF. CDR3 nucleotides: TGTGCCAGCAGCGTAGGACAGGGCCCCCAAGAGACCCAGTACTTC.

This clonotype was seen more than once but under ten times. The J gene is TRBJ1-5, the V gene TRBV28; 7 positions agree with TRBD1. There are 12 residues in the CDR3. Germline CDR1 is MDHEN and CDR2 is SYDVKM. The junction had 2 bases not matched to a gene; V was cut back by 4 bases and J by 8 bases. Written as DNA, the CDR3 is TGTGCCAGCAGTTCCGACAGGGAGCCCCAGCATTTT. Residues: CASSSDREPQHF.

This clonotype was found a few times. This chain connects TRBV7-9 to TRBJ1-1, with D unclear. The CDR3 sequence is 12 residues long. V was clipped by 6 bases and J by 6 bases, with 11 bases between them. Germline V gives CDR1 SEHNR, CDR2 FQNEAQ (reference sequence). CDR3 in amino acids: CASRAQAPEAFF. The CDR3 DNA reads as TGTGCCAGCAGGGCACAAGCCCCTGAAGCTTTCTTT.

This clonotype was detected only a few times. V is TRBV3-1 and J is TRBJ2-7, with TRBD2 matching 8 bases. CDR3 length: 15 amino acids. Per germline, CDR1 LGHDT and CDR2 YNNKEL (reference sequence). Trimming took 0 bases from V and 4 from J; bases not matched to a gene: 5. As DNA, the CDR3 is TGTGCCAGCAGCCAAGAGGCTAGCGGGTCTTACGAGCAGTACTTC. It translates to CASSQEASGSYEQYF.

J is TRBJ2-2 and V is TRBV7-9; D is unresolved. The CDR3 has 16 residues. V was cut by 8 bases and J by 1 base, with 17 bases left in between. Germline-derived CDR1 and CDR2 are SEHNR and FQNEAQ (reference sequence). The DNA of the CDR3 is TGTGCCAGCTTCCCTTTCCCCTTCTTGAACACCGGGGAGCTGTTTTTT. Protein sequence: CASFPFPFLNTGELFF.

This clonotype has only a few counts. The chain links TRBV7-9 to TRBJ1-1, with a weak D call TRBD1 (5 bases). Germline V gives CDR1 SEHNR, CDR2 FQNEAQ (reference sequence). The CDR3 extends over 17 amino acids. With 5 bases removed from V and 4 bases from J, the gap between germline ends came to 23 bases. This CDR3 reads CASSPDRSLTASTEAFF. The CDR3 region has the DNA TGTGCCAGCAGCCCGGACCGGTCGTTGACAGCCTCCACTGAAGCTTTCTTT.

The chain combines TRBV4-3 with TRBJ2-1; D not certain. This CDR3 region has 12 residues. V was trimmed by 1 base and J by 6 bases, leaving 4 bases between them. The germline V gene encodes CDR1 LGHNA and CDR2 YSLEER. The chain's CDR3 is CASSQVANEQFF. In DNA form, the CDR3 reads TGCGCCAGCAGCCAAGTTGCCAATGAGCAGTTCTTC.

A note on this clonotype: Given a much more abundant clone one base away, this may be a read error. The chain couples TRBV27 to TRBJ2-3; D may correspond to TRBD1 or TRBD2 (5 bases each). The CDR3 is 13 amino acids. Trimming stripped 4 bases from V and 2 bases from J, with 7 bases between. Germline loops: CDR1 MNHEY, CDR2 SMNVEV (reference sequence). CDR3 nucleotides: TGTGCCAGCAGTTGGGGGAACACAGATACGCAGTATTTT. As protein: CASSWGNTDTQYF.

This clonotype was counted many times. The genes are TRBV24-1 and TRBJ2-5; D gene uncertain. Trimming shortened V by 5 bases and J by 6 bases, and 15 bases separated the two germline ends. The germline V gene has CDR1 KGHDR and CDR2 SFDVKD. This CDR3 is 14 amino acids long. This chain's CDR3 is CATSAASGGQTQYF. CDR3 coding DNA: TGTGCCACCAGTGCGGCGTCAGGTGGACAGACCCAGTACTTC.

This clonotype came up a few times. The CDR3 here is CATTSYTGELFF. The CDR3 DNA is TGTGCCACCACTTCGTACACCGGGGAGCTGTTTTTT. The chain has TRBV24-1 and TRBJ2-2; no reliable D call. Deletions cut 8 bases from V and 3 bases from J, with 6 bases between. The germline V gene encodes CDR1 KGHDR and CDR2 SFDVKD. The length of the CDR3 is 12 residues.